This T cell receptor beta chain came from a study of blood T cell repertoires in COVID-19. In the study overall: Whether acute or convalescent, the COVID-19 samples came from the United States, Italy and Spain.

CDR3 length: 20 amino acids. After removal of 0 bases from V and 4 bases from J, the junction contained 12 bases not matched to a gene. CDR1 is MGHRA, CDR2 YSYEKL, per germline. Clones were read by immunoSEQ multiplex PCR, and TCRdb kept only the in-frame ones, dropping some. The sample contains approximately 51,000 clones, about 88% of which appear only once. In its sample, this clone was seen a few times. The chain recombines TRBV4-1 with TRBJ2-2; TRBD2 aligns across 12 bases. The sample comprised peripheral blood. This receptor was obtained from a man in his forties or fifties with active COVID-19. The CDR3 DNA sequence: TGCGCCAGCAGCCAAGATGTGGATCTAGCGGGAGGGCCGGGCACCGGGGAGCTGTTTTTT. Translation: CASSQDVDLAGGPGTGELFF.